This record covers a single T cell receptor beta chain. This sample was taken from a study of shared clonotypes between healthy human individuals. Assay: immunoSEQ multiplex PCR; the TCRdb copy retains only in-frame clones and omits some. The sample has roughly 510,000 clones; about 75% are singletons. Germline trimming cut 3 bases from V and 6 bases from J; bases unmatched to any gene: 2. CDR3 length: 13 residues. Germline V lookup: CDR1 LNHNV, CDR2 YYDKDF (reference sequence). This sequence joins TRBV15 and TRBJ2-1; TRBD2 aligns across 7 bases. Source material: PBMCs. This receptor was obtained from a woman aged 40 to 50 in good health. Some clones in this sample may be carry-over from other donors' samples. The CDR3 region has the DNA TGTGCCACCAGCAGGGGACTATTCAATGAGCAGTTCTTC. This translates into CATSRGLFNEQFF. Variable domain in full (rest from reference TRBV15 and TRBJ2-1): DAMVIQNPRYQVTQFGKPVTLSCSQTLNHNVMYWYQQKSSQAPKLLFHYYDKDFNNEADTPDNFQSRRPNTSFCFLDIRSPGLGDTAMYLCATSRGLFNEQFFGPGTRLTVL.